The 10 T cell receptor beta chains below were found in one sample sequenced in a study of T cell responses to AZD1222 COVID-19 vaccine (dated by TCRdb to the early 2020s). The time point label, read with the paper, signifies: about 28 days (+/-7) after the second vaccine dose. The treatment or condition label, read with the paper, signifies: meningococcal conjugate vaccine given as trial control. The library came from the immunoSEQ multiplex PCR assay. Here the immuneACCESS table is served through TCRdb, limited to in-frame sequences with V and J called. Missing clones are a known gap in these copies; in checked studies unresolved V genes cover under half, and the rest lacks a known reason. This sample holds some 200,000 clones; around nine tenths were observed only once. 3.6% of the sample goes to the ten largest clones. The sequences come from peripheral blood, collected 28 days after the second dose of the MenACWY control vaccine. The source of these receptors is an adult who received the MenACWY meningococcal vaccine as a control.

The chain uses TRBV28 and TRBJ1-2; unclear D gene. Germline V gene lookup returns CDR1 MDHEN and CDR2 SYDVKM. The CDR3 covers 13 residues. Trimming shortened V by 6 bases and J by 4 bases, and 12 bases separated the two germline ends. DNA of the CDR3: TGTGCCAGCAGATCTTCTCCGGCCTATGGCTACACCTTC. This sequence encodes CASRSSPAYGYTF.

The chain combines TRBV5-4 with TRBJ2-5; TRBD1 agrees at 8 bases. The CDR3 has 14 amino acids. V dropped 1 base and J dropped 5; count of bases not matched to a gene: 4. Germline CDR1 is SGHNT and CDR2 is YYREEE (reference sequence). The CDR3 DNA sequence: TGTGCCAGCAGCTTGCCACAGGGGGGCGAGACCCAGTACTTC. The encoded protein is CASSLPQGGETQYF.

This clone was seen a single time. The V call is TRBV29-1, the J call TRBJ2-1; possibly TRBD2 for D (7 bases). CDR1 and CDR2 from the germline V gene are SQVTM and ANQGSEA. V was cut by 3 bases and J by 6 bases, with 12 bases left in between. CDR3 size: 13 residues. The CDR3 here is CSVDRGAINEQFF. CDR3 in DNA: TGCAGCGTTGACCGGGGGGCCATCAATGAGCAGTTCTTC.

The CDR3 nucleotides read TGTGCCAGCTCACCACGTCAAGCCACAACTAATGAAAAACTGTTTTTT. It translates to CASSPRQATTNEKLFF. The chain links TRBV18 to TRBJ1-4; D not certain. Germline CDR1 reads KGHSH; CDR2 reads LQKENI. The CDR3 has 16 amino acids. Deletions cut 1 base from V and 0 bases from J, with 9 bases between.

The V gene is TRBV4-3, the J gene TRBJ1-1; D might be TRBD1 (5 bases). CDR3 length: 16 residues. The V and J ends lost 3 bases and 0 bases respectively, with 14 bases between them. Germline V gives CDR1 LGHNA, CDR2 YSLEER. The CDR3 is CASSHYGEGMNTEAFF. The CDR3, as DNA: TGCGCCAGCAGCCACTATGGGGAGGGGATGAACACTGAAGCTTTCTTT.

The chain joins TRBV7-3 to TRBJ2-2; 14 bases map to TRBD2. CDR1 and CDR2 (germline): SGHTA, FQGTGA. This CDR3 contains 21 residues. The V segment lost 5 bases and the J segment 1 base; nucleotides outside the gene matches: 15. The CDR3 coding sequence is TGTGCCAGCAGCGTTCCTACCGGGACTAGCGGGAGTAAAGGGAACACCGGGGAGCTGTTTTTT. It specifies CASSVPTGTSGSKGNTGELFF.

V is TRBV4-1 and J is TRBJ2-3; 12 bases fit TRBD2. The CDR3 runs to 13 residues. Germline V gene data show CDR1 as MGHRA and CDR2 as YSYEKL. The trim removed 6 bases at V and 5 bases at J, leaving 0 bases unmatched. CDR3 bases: TGCGCCAGCAGGGGACTAGCGGGAGATACGCAGTATTTT. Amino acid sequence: CASRGLAGDTQYF.

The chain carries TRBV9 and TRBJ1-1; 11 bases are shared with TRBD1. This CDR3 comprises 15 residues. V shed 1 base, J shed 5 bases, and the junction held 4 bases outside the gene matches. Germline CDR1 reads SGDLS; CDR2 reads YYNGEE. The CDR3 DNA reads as TGTGCCAGCAGCGTAAGAGGGACAGGGGGTACTGAAGCTTTCTTT. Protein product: CASSVRGTGGTEAFF.

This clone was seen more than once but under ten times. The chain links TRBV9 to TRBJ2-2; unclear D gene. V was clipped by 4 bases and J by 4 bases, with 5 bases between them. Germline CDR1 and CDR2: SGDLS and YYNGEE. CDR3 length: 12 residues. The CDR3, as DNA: TGTGCCAGCAGCATAAGCACCGGGGAGCTGTTTTTT. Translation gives CASSISTGELFF.

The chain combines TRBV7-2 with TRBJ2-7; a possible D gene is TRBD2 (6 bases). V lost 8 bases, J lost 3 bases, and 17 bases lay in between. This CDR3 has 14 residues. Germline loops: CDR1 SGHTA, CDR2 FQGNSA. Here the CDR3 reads CASQPGGDHYEQYF. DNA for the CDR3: TGTGCCAGCCAACCAGGCGGGGATCACTACGAGCAGTACTTC.